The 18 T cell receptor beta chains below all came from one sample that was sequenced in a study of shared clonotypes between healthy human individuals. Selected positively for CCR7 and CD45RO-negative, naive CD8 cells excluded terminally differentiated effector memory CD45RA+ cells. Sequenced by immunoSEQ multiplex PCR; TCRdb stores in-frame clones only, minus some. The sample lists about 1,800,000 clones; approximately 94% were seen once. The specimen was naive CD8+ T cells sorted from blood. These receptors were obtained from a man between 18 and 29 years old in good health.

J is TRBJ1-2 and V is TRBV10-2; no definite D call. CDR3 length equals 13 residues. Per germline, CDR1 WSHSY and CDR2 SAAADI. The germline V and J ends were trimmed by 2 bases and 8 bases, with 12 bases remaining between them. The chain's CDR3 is CASSEPGLLGYTF. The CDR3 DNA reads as TGCGCCAGCAGTGAGCCAGGCCTCCTGGGCTACACCTTC.

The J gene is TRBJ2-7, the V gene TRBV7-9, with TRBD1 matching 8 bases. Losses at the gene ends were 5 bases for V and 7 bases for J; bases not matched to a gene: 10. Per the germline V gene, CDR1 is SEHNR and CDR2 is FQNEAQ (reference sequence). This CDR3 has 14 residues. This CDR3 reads CASSRTQGAEEQYF. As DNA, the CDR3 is TGTGCCAGCAGCCGCACTCAGGGGGCGGAGGAGCAGTACTTC. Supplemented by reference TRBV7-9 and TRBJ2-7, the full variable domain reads DTGVSQNPRHKITKRGQNVTFRCDPISEHNRLYWYRQTLGQGPEFLTYFQNEAQLEKSRLLSDRFSAERPKGSFSTLEIQRTEQGDSAMYLCASSRTQGAEEQYFGPGTRLTVT.

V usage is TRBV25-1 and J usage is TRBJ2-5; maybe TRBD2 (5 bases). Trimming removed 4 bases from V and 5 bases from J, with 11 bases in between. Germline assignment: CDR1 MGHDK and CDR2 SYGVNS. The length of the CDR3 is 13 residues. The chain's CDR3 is CASSGENSETQYF. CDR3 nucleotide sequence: TGTGCCAGCAGTGGGGAGAACAGCGAGACCCAGTACTTC.

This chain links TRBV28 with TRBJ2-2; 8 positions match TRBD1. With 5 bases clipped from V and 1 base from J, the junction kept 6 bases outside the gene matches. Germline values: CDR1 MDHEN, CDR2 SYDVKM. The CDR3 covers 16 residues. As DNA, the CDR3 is TGTGCCAGCAGTGTGGACAGGGAGGAGAACACCGGGGAGCTGTTTTTT. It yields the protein CASSVDREENTGELFF.

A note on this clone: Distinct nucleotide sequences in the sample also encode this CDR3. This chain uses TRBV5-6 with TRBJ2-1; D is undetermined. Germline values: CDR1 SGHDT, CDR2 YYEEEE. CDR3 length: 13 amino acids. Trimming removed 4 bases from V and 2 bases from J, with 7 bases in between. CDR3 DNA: TGTGCCAGCAGCCTGGAAGCCTACAATGAGCAGTTCTTC. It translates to CASSLEAYNEQFF. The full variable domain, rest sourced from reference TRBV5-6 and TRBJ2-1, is DAGVTQSPTHLIKTRGQQVTLRCSPKSGHDTVSWYQQALGQGPQFIFQYYEEEERQRGNFPDRFSGHQFPNYSSELNVNALLLGDSALYLCASSLEAYNEQFFGPGTRLTVL.

CDR3 coding DNA: TGTGCCAGCAGTCCCCATAGGGAGCCCCTCCACTTT. Its protein product is CASSPHREPLHF. The chain couples TRBV27 to TRBJ1-6, with D uncertain. Germline-derived CDR1 and CDR2 are MNHEY and SMNVEV (reference sequence). CDR3 length: 12 amino acids. Trimming cost V 5 bases and J 13 bases, with 12 bases left between them.

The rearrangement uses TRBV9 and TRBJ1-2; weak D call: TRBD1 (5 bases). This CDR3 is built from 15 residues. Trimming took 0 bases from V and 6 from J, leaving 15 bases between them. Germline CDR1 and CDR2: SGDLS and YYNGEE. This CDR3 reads CASSVEMGLVNGYTF. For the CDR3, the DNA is TGTGCCAGCAGCGTAGAAATGGGGCTAGTTAATGGCTACACCTTC.

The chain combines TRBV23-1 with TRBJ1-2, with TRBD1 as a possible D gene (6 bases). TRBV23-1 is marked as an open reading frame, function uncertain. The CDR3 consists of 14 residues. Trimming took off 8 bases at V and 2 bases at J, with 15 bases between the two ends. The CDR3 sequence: CASCWDIWNYGYTF. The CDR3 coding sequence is TGCGCCAGCTGCTGGGACATCTGGAACTATGGCTACACCTTC.

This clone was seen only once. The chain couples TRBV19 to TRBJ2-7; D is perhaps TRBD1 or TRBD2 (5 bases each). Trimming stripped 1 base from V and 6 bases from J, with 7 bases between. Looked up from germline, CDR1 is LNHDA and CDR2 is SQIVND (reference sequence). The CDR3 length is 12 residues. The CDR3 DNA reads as TGTGCCAGTAGTATAGGTGGGACCGAGCAGTACTTC. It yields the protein CASSIGGTEQYF.

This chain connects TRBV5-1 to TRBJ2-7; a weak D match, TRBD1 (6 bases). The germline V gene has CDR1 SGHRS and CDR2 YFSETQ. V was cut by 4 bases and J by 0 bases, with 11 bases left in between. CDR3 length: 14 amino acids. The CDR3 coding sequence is TGCGCCAGCAGCCTCAAGGGGGACTCCTACGAGCAGTACTTC. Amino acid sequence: CASSLKGDSYEQYF.

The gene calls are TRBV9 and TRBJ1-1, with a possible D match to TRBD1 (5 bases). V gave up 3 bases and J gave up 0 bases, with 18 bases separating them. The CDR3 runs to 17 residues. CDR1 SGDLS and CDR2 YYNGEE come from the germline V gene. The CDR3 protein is CASSAPPGTTLNTEAFF. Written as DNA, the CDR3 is TGTGCCAGCAGCGCCCCCCCCGGGACGACCCTGAACACTGAAGCTTTCTTT.

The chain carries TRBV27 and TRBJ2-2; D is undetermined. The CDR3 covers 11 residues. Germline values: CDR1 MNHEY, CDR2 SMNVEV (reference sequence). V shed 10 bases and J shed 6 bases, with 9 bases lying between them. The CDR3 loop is CATGASGELFF. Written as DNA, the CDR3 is TGTGCCACCGGAGCCTCCGGGGAGCTGTTTTTT.

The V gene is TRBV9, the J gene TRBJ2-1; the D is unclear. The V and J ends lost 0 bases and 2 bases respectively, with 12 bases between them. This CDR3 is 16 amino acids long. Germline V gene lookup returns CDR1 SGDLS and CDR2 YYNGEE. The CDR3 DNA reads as TGTGCCAGCAGCGTAGCGTCGGTAGGCACCTACAATGAGCAGTTCTTC. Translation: CASSVASVGTYNEQFF.

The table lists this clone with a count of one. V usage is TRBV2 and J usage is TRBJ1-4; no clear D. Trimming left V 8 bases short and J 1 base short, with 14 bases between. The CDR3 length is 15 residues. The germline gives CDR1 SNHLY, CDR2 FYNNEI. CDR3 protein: CASSRPVETNEKLFF. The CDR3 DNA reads TGTGCCAGCTCACGGCCCGTAGAAACTAATGAAAAACTGTTTTTT.

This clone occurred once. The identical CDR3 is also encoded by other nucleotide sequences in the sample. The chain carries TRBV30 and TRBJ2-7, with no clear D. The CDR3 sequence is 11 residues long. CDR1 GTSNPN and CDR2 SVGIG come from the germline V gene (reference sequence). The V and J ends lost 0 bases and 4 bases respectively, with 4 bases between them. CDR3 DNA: TGTGCCTGGAGTGTTGTTTACGAGCAGTACTTC. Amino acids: CAWSVVYEQYF.

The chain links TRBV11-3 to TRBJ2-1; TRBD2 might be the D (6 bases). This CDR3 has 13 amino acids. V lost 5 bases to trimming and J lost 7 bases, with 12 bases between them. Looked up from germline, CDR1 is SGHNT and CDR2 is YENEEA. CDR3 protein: CASSVGGRNEQFF. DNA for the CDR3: TGTGCCAGCAGCGTGGGAGGCAGAAATGAGCAGTTCTTC.

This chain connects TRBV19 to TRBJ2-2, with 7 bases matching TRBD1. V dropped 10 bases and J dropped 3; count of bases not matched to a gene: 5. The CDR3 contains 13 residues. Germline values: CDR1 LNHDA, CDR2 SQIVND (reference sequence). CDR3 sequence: CATRDSYTGELFF. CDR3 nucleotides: TGTGCCACCCGGGACAGCTACACCGGGGAGCTGTTTTTT. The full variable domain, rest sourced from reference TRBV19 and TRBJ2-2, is DGGITQSPKYLFRKEGQNVTLSCEQNLNHDAMYWYRQDPGQGLRLIYYSQIVNDFQKGDIAEGYSVSREKKESFPLTVTSAQKNPTAFYLCATRDSYTGELFFGEGSRLTVL.

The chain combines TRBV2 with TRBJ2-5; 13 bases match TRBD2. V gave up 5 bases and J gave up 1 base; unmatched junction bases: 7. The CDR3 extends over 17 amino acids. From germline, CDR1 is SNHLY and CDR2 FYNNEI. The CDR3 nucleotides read TGTGCCAGCAGTCGACTAGCGGGGGGCATATCCCAAGAGACCCAGTACTTC. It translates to CASSRLAGGISQETQYF.